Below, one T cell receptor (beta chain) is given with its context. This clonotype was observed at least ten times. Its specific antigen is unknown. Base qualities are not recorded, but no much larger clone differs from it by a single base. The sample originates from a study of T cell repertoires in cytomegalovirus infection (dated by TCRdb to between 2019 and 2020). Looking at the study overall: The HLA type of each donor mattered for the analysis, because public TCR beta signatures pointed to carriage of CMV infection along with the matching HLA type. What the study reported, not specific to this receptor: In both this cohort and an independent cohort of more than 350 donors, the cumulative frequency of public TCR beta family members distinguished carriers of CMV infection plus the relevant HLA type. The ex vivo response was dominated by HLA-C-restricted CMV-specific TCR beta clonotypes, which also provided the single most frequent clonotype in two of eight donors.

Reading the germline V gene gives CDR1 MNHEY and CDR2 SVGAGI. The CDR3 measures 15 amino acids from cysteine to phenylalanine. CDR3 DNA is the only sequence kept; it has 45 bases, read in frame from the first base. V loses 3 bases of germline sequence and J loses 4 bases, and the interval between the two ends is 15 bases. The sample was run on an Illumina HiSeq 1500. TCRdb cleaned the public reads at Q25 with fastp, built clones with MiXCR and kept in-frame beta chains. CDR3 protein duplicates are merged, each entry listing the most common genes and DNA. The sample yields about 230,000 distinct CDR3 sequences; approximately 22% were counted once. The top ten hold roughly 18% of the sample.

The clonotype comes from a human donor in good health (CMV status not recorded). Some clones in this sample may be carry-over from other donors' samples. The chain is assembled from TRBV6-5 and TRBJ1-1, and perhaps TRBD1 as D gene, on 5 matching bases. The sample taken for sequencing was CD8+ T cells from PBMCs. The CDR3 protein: CASSYRTGPGTEAFF. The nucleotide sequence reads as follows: TGTGCCAGCAGTTATCGTACGGGGCCGGGCACTGAAGCTTTCTTT.